The clone carrying this TCR beta chain has only a few counts. As yet, its antigen is unknown. This entry belongs to a study of radiation and T cells in renal cell carcinoma. Study-wide results and caveats: In nephrectomy-only tumors, top 100 clonotypes averaged roughly 45%, versus 54% irradiated. Intratumoral heterogeneity was not captured in these approximately 1 g regions.

Profiling relied on immunoSEQ multiplex PCR, and the TCRdb table lists in-frame clones only, not all of them. Here the sample spans around 15,000 clones, 50% being singletons. Trimming removed 3 bases from V and 7 bases from J; junction bases left unmatched: 5. The CDR3 loop spans 14 amino acids. Looked up from germline, CDR1 is MNHEY and CDR2 is SVGAGI. Indicated treatment: 15 Gy SBRT to primary tumor, nephrectomy 4 weeks later. Nephrectomy followed 15 Gy stereotactic body radiation by 4 weeks. This specimen consisted of tumor tissue, obtained from a patient whose treatment included radiotherapy and nephrectomy. The chain uses TRBV6-5 and TRBJ1-5; TRBD1 agrees at 8 bases. The origin of this receptor is a woman aged 55-70 years with renal cell carcinoma. The chain's CDR3 is CASSYSGGGQPQHF. CDR3 coding DNA: TGTGCCAGCAGTTATTCAGGGGGCGGGCAGCCCCAGCATTTT.